These 9 T cell receptor beta chains were sequenced from one sample in a study of vaccination and CD4 T cells after COVID-19. The treatment is: approximately nine-day PBMC culture with coronavirus spike peptide pools or control peptides (ViraFEST assay). Their antigens are not known. The study sequenced cultured CD4+ T cell DNA using the Oncomine TCR Beta short-read assay. Each CDR3 protein is one row after TCRdb ran MiXCR on the PCR reads. This table holds about 9,100 distinct CDR3 sequences, roughly 61% found once. This specimen was cultured CD4+ T cells from blood, taken after SARS-CoV-2 vaccination. Source of these receptors: a human donor with COVID-19.

The chain links TRBV5-8 to TRBJ2-3; D is undetermined. The V end was cut by 0 bases, the J end by 0 bases, with 8 bases between. In germline, CDR1 is SGHTS, CDR2 YDEGEE. The CDR3 extends over 15 amino acids. The CDR3, as DNA: TGTGCCAGCAGCTTGGTCTCCACTAGCACAGATACGCAGTATTTT. Protein: CASSLVSTSTDTQYF.

This clonotype has only a few counts. This chain joins TRBV7-2 and TRBJ2-1; D may correspond to TRBD1 or TRBD2 (5 bases each). This CDR3 is 15 amino acids long. Per germline, CDR1 SGHTA and CDR2 FQGNSA. The ends were cut back, 0 bases at V and 6 bases at J, with 12 bases in the middle. The CDR3 nucleotides read TGTGCCAGCAGCTTAGCTGGGGGTTGGGTCAATGAGCAGTTCTTC. It translates to CASSLAGGWVNEQFF.

The chain is built from TRBV7-3 and TRBJ2-3; D ambiguous. V lost 5 bases, J lost 0 bases, and 15 bases lay in between. The CDR3 contains 16 residues. The germline V gene has CDR1 SGHTA and CDR2 FQGTGA. CDR3 protein: CASSAWADQSTDTQYF. The CDR3 nucleotides read TGTGCCAGCAGCGCGTGGGCAGATCAAAGCACAGATACGCAGTATTTT.

The rearrangement links TRBV18 to TRBJ1-6; D is unclear. Germline V CDR1 and CDR2: KGHSH, LQKENI. Trimming took 2 bases from V and 8 from J, leaving 10 bases between them. The CDR3 covers 14 residues. CDR3 loop: CASSPSGEYSPLHF. The DNA for the CDR3 is TGTGCCAGCTCACCAAGCGGGGAGTATTCACCCCTCCACTTT.

This chain uses TRBV12-3 or TRBV12-4 with TRBJ2-5; 7 bases are shared with TRBD1. The CDR3 extends over 13 amino acids. V lost 5 bases, J lost 9 bases, and 9 bases stayed unmatched. CDR3 loop: CASSPTGDGSQYF. CDR3 bases: TGTGCCAGCAGTCCTACAGGGGATGGATCCCAGTACTTC.

This chain joins TRBV20-1 and TRBJ2-7, with TRBD1 identical over 8 bases. V lost 3 bases, J lost 7 bases, and 11 bases stayed unmatched. The CDR3 spans 14 residues. Germline assignment: CDR1 DFQATT and CDR2 SNEGSKA (reference sequence). CDR3 residues: CSARDRVVRMEQYF. The CDR3 DNA reads as TGCAGTGCTAGGGACAGGGTCGTACGTATGGAGCAGTACTTC.

The rearrangement uses TRBV20-1 and TRBJ2-7; 10 bases match TRBD1. Trimming cost V 2 bases and J 6 bases; bases outside gene matches: 7. This CDR3 region has 14 residues. CDR1 is DFQATT, CDR2 SNEGSKA, per germline (reference sequence). The CDR3 nucleotides read TGCAGTGCTAGACGTCCCGGGACAGGGGTCGAGCAGTACTTC. It translates to CSARRPGTGVEQYF.

This chain joins TRBV6-1 and TRBJ1-6; 8 bases line up with TRBD1. Germline V gives CDR1 MNHNS, CDR2 SASEGT. This CDR3 spans 18 amino acids. After removal of 6 bases from V and 8 bases from J, the junction contained 18 bases not matched to a gene. The DNA for the CDR3 is TGTGCCAGCAGCCCCGGGACAGGAGGTTTCGAGGTTGATTCACCCCTCCACTTT. Translated, it gives CASSPGTGGFEVDSPLHF.

The chain has TRBV30 and TRBJ2-5; 7 bases map to TRBD1. The CDR3 has 12 residues. Germline V gene sequence: CDR1 GTSNPN, CDR2 SVGIG (reference sequence). J was trimmed by 4 bases and V by 7 bases; bases with no gene match: 6. CDR3 DNA: TGTGCCTTAGACAGGGATGGAGAGACCCAGTACTTC. Its protein product is CALDRDGETQYF. Full variable domain (missing parts from reference TRBV30 and TRBJ2-5): SQTIHQWPATLVQPVGSPLSLECTVEGTSNPNLYWYRQAAGRGLQLLFYSVGIGQISSEVPQNLSASRPQDRQFILSSKKLLLSDSGFYLCALDRDGETQYFGPGTRLLVL.